The sequence of this TCR beta chain was determined in a study of T cell repertoires in cytomegalovirus infection (dated by TCRdb to the late 2010s). The study in broad terms: Donor HLA type was relevant to the analysis, as public TCR beta signatures indicated carriage of CMV infection together with the matching HLA type. The study at large found these results: In both this cohort and an independent roughly 350-donor cohort, the cumulative frequency of public TCR beta family members distinguished carriers of CMV infection plus the relevant HLA type. The ex vivo response was dominated by HLA-C-restricted CMV-specific TCR beta clonotypes, which also provided the single most frequent clonotype in two of eight donors.

This clonotype showed up just a few times. It has no known antigen specificity. No base-level quality is on record; no much larger clone is a single base apart. Sequencing was carried out with an Illumina HiSeq 1500. TCRdb reworked the public reads: Q25 trimming with fastp, MiXCR clone assembly, productive beta chains retained. Rows with a matching CDR3 protein are joined into one entry that keeps the most common DNA and genes. For this sample there are around 280,000 distinct CDR3 sequences; approximately 10% appear just once. Approximately 2.4% of the sample rests with the top ten. CDR1 and CDR2, per the germline V gene, are ENHRY and SYGVKD. V loses 4 bases, J loses 5 bases, and the germline ends lie 8 bases apart. The CDR3 sequence holds 12 residues, the cysteine and phenylalanine included. Only the CDR3 DNA is retained, 36 bases long and in frame from the first base.

The sequenced material came from PBMCs. The chain is made from TRBV10-3 and TRBJ2-5, with the D segment identity uncertain. This clonotype originated in a human donor in good health (CMV status not recorded). Some clones in this sample may be carry-over from other donors' samples. The CDR3 loop reads CAISGTAETQYF. The base sequence is TGTGCCATCAGTGGCACTGCGGAGACCCAGTACTTC.